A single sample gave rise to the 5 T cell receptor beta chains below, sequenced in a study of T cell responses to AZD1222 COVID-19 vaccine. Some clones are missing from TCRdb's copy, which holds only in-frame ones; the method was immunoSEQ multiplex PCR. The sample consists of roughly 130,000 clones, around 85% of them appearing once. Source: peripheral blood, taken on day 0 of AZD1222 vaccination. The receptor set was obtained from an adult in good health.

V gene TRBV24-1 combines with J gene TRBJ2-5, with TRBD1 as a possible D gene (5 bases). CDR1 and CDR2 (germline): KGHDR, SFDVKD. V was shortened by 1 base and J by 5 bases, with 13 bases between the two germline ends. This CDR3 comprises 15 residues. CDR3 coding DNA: TGTGCCACCAGTGATTTTACAAGGGCAGGGGAGACCCAGTACTTC. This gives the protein CATSDFTRAGETQYF.

Here the CDR3 reads CATSDGRQPGEAFF. CDR3 nucleotide sequence: TGTGCCACCAGTGATGGTCGGCAGCCCGGAGAAGCTTTCTTT. This chain uses TRBV24-1 with TRBJ1-1; D gene uncertain. The CDR3 is 14 residues long. The germline CDR1 and CDR2 sequences are KGHDR and SFDVKD. Trimming took off 3 bases at V and 8 bases at J, with 15 bases between the two ends.

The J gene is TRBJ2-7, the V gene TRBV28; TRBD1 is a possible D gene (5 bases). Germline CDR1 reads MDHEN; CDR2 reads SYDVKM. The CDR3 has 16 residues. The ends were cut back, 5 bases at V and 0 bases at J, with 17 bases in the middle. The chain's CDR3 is CASSLGDSGISYEQYF. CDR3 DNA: TGTGCCAGCAGTCTCGGAGACAGTGGGATCTCCTACGAGCAGTACTTC.

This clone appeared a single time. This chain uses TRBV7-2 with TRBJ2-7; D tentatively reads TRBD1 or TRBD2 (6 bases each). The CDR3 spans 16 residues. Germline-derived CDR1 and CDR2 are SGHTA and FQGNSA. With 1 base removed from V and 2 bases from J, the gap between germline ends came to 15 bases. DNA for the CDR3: TGTGCCAGCAGCTTAGGATCGGGGGCCTTAACCTACGAGCAGTACTTC. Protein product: CASSLGSGALTYEQYF.

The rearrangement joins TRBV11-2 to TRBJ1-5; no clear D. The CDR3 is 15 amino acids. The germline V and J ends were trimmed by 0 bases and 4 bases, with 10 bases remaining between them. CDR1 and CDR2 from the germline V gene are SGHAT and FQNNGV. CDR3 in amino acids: CASSLERGPNQPQHF. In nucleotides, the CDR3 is TGTGCCAGCAGCTTAGAACGAGGACCTAATCAGCCCCAGCATTTT. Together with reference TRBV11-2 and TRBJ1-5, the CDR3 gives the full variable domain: EAGVAQSPRYKIIEKRQSVAFWCNPISGHATLYWYQQILGQGPKLLIQFQNNGVVDDSQLPKDRFSAERLKGVDSTLKIQPAKLEDSAVYLCASSLERGPNQPQHFGDGTRLSIL.